Following are 2 T cell receptor beta chains from one sample sequenced in a study of regulatory T cells in long-lasting Graves disease. Assembly of TCR beta libraries relied on iRepertoire HTBI primers together with Arm-PCR of CDR3 regions. Via MiXCR, TCRdb re-called the multiplex PCR reads, giving one row per CDR3 protein. Of around 450,000 distinct CDR3 sequences detected, around a fifth appear once; the ten largest clones hold 6.5% to 9%. Time point in this sample: persistent/refractory GD, antithyroid drugs over 5 years with positive TRAb. Extracted PBMC RNA gave rise to the TCR library. Here the sequenced sample was peripheral blood mononuclear cells (PBMCs), taken when the disease was refractory, from a patient treated with antithyroid drugs. The receptors originated from a female donor with Graves disease.

This clonotype was picked up many times. The chain is built from TRBV28 and TRBJ1-1; D not certain. V gave up 7 bases and J gave up 1 base, with 7 bases separating them. CDR1 and CDR2 (germline): MDHEN, SYDVKM. The CDR3 length is 12 residues. The CDR3 nucleotides are TGTGCCAGCAAGACACAGAACACTGAAGCTTTCTTT. Translation gives CASKTQNTEAFF.

A few counts support this clonotype. This sequence joins TRBV6-1 and TRBJ2-7; D ambiguous. This CDR3 comprises 12 residues. Germline V CDR1 and CDR2: MNHNS, SASEGT. V dropped 8 bases and J dropped 11 bases, with 19 bases sitting between them. CDR3 protein: CASAYGQHVKYF. The DNA for the CDR3 is TGTGCCAGCGCTTACGGGCAACATGTAAAGTACTTC.